The clone carrying this T cell receptor (beta chain) came up many times. Its antigen is unidentified. The data stem from a study of regulatory T cells in long-lasting Graves disease. Overall study context: Persistent cases were those of Graves' disease that involved over 5 years of antithyroid drugs with positive TSH receptor antibodies. Study findings and constraints: Between persistent patients, roughly 2,600 public clonotypes were shared, exceeding the 966 shared between new patients. Persistent disease showed a preference for TRBV28, TRBJ1-2 and TRBJ2-5.

Arm-PCR of CDR3 regions with iRepertoire HTBI primers generated TCR beta libraries. How the authors handled the data: Across all samples, 62 TRBV segments and more than 11 TRBJ segments were identified. From the multiplex PCR reads, TCRdb called clonotypes with MiXCR, one entry per CDR3 protein. None of the V and J calls come from the authors' own analysis; TCRdb made them. The sample lists about 430,000 distinct CDR3 sequences; around a fifth were seen once. Time point in this sample: persistent/refractory GD, antithyroid drugs over 5 years with positive TRAb. From RNA extracted from PBMCs, the TCR library was made. This CDR3 is 14 amino acids long. From germline, CDR1 is MGHRA and CDR2 YSYEKL. Trimming shortened V by 6 bases and J by 5 bases, and 13 bases separated the two germline ends.

Specimen: peripheral blood mononuclear cells (PBMCs), collected when the disease was refractory, from a patient treated with antithyroid drugs. The sequence came from a female donor with Graves disease. This chain uses TRBV4-1 with TRBJ2-2; D remains unclear. The CDR3 reads CASSPQSGTGELFF. The CDR3 bases are TGCGCCAGCAGTCCCCAGTCTGGGACCGGGGAGCTGTTTTTT.